Following are 10 T cell receptor beta chains from one sample sequenced in a study of T cells in Graves' hyperthyroidism and ophthalmopathy. TCR beta CDR3 sequences were amplified from RNA transcripts. The TCR CDR3 first-round RT-PCR relied on the HTBI primer set. One entry per CDR3 protein, called by TCRdb with MiXCR from the multiplex PCR reads. The sample has 700,000 to 850,000 distinct CDR3 sequences; about 35% are singletons. The specimen sequenced was blood. The receptors stem from a woman aged 40 to 50 with Graves' hyperthyroidism.

This chain links TRBV20-1 with TRBJ2-3; possibly TRBD1 or TRBD2 for D (5 bases each). V lost 5 bases, J lost 1 base, and 19 bases lay in between. The V gene's germline CDR1 is DFQATT and CDR2 SNEGSKA (reference sequence). This CDR3 has 16 amino acids. DNA for the CDR3: TGCAGTGCTGGTCTCACGAGGGGCCGAGGCACAGATACGCAGTATTTT. Encoded protein: CSAGLTRGRGTDTQYF.

This clonotype was counted at least ten times. The J gene is TRBJ2-5, the V gene TRBV25-1; the D gene is possibly TRBD1 (6 bases). Between the trimmed V and J ends, which lost 4 bases and 4 bases, there was a span of 7 bases. The CDR3 spans 12 residues. Germline V CDR1 and CDR2: MGHDK, SYGVNS. In nucleotides, the CDR3 is TGTGCCAGCAGTGGGGGGCCAGAGACCCAGTACTTC. Protein: CASSGGPETQYF.

The sample holds many counts of this clonotype. The J gene is TRBJ1-6, the V gene TRBV10-2; no clear D gene. Germline CDR1 WSHSY, CDR2 SAAADI. The CDR3 covers 14 residues. The V end lost 7 bases, the J end lost 9 bases, and 16 bases lay between the germline ends. CDR3 DNA: TGCGCCAGCATCAAAGAGATACTTGGTTCACCCCTCCACTTT. The encoded protein is CASIKEILGSPLHF.

The chain couples TRBV20-1 to TRBJ1-2; 11 bases map to TRBD1. J lost 8 bases, V lost 6 bases, and 5 bases had no gene match. CDR1 DFQATT and CDR2 SNEGSKA come from the germline V gene (reference sequence). The CDR3 runs 12 residues. In DNA, the CDR3 is TGCAGTGCCCCGGGGACAGGGGGAGGCTACACCTTC. This codes for CSAPGTGGGYTF.

This clonotype was observed many times. J is TRBJ1-2 and V is TRBV6-5; no reliable D call. V was pared by 0 bases and J by 13 bases, with 18 bases between. The CDR3 has 14 residues. Germline values: CDR1 MNHEY, CDR2 SVGAGI. CDR3 loop: CASSYSPTDPSSTF. Here the CDR3 DNA reads TGTGCCAGCAGTTACTCGCCGACGGATCCAAGCTCCACCTTC.

This clonotype was counted once. Since a much larger clone is just one base distant, this may be a read error. The gene calls are TRBV19 and TRBJ1-1; possibly TRBD1 for D (5 bases). Germline V gene lookup returns CDR1 LNHDA and CDR2 SQIVND (reference sequence). The CDR3 sequence is 17 residues long. Trimming cost V 6 bases and J 0 bases, with 20 bases left between them. CDR3: CASRPPGLRHVNTEAFF. CDR3 bases: TGTGCCAGTAGACCACCAGGGCTTCGACACGTGAACACTGAAGCTTTCTTT. Based on the CDR3 plus reference TRBV19 and TRBJ1-1, the full variable domain is DGGITQSPKYLFRKEGQNVTLSCEQNLNHDAMYWYRQDPGQGLRLIYYSQIVNDFQKGDIAEGYSVSREKKESFPLTVTSAQKNPTAFYLCASRPPGLRHVNTEAFFGQGTRLTVV.

This clonotype was counted ten times or more. This chain connects TRBV2 to TRBJ1-1; 9 positions match TRBD1. V was clipped by 4 bases and J by 1 base; unmatched bases: 4. Germline loops: CDR1 SNHLY, CDR2 FYNNEI. This CDR3 has 15 residues. In DNA, the CDR3 is TGTGCCAGCAGTGCCCAGACAGGGGGGAACACTGAAGCTTTCTTT. This codes for CASSAQTGGNTEAFF.

CDR3 protein: CASSSYLRTEAFF. CDR3 DNA: TGTGCCAGCAGCTCCTACCTTAGGACAGAAGCTTTCTTT. This chain connects TRBV12-3 or TRBV12-4 to TRBJ1-1, with D perhaps TRBD1 (5 bases). The CDR3 consists of 13 residues. The germline V and J ends were trimmed by 6 bases and 8 bases, with 16 bases remaining between them.

Ten or more counts support this clonotype. V is TRBV29-1 and J is TRBJ1-1, with 7 bases lining up with TRBD1. With V trimmed by 6 bases and J by 1 base, 2 bases remained unmatched. The CDR3 is made up of 12 amino acids. Germline values: CDR1 SQVTM, CDR2 ANQGSEA. CDR3 nucleotide sequence: TGCAGCGTCAGGGGGAAGAACACTGAAGCTTTCTTT. It encodes CSVRGKNTEAFF.

This clonotype has ten or more counts. The chain recombines TRBV20-1 with TRBJ1-2, with D maybe TRBD1 (5 bases). The CDR3 sequence is 13 residues long. V lost 3 bases, J lost 5 bases, and 13 bases lay in between. Per the germline V gene, CDR1 is DFQATT and CDR2 is SNEGSKA (reference sequence). CDR3 region: CSASGGKPYGYTF. CDR3 coding DNA: TGCAGTGCTAGTGGGGGAAAACCGTATGGCTACACCTTC.